This T cell receptor beta chain is drawn from a study of blood T cell repertoires in COVID-19. The repertoire was sequenced with immunoSEQ multiplex PCR; TCRdb's copy has only in-frame clones and lacks some. The repertoire holds a few hundred thousand clones, with 80% to 90% as singletons. The CDR3 has 16 residues. CDR1 and CDR2 from the germline V gene are SGHNT and YENEEA. V lost 4 bases to trimming and J lost 5 bases; unmatched junction nucleotides: 8. The rearrangement uses TRBV11-3 and TRBJ2-5; 12 bases align to TRBD1. This TCR was recovered from a woman between 50 and 59 years old with acute or convalescent COVID-19. Sequencing input: peripheral blood. CDR3 sequence reads: CASSSRGQGAGETQYF. The CDR3, as DNA: TGTGCCAGCAGCTCCCGGGGACAGGGGGCTGGGGAGACCCAGTACTTC.